A single sample is the source of the 5 T cell receptor beta chains below, sequenced in a study of OX40 agonist ivuxolimab in advanced cancers. Profiled with immunoSEQ multiplex PCR; TCRdb holds only in-frame clones, not every one. The sample lists fewer than 55,000 clones, approximately 78% seen once, with around 0.7% in the top ten. The sequencing here drew on CD4+ or CD8+ T cells sorted from blood, taken in a trial of the OX40 agonist ivuxolimab. These receptors originate from an adult with an advanced solid tumor such as melanoma, head and neck, liver or kidney cancer.

This clone has a single count. A junction boundary mismatches the germline segment, possibly from a read error. The chain joins TRBV6-5 to TRBJ1-3; TRBD1 matches at 7 bases. The CDR3 consists of 14 residues. Looked up from germline, CDR1 is MNHEY and CDR2 is SVGAGI. CDR3: CASSPTFMTGIADF. The CDR3, as DNA: TGTGCCAGCAGCCCCACCTTTATGACAGGGATTGCGGATTTT.

The gene calls are TRBV19 and TRBJ1-3, with D unclear. CDR1 and CDR2 (germline): LNHDA, SQIVND (reference sequence). V was trimmed by 3 bases and J by 4 bases, leaving 7 bases between them. The CDR3 has 13 residues. CDR3 residues: CASSIEVGNTIYF. The CDR3 coding sequence is TGTGCCAGTAGTATTGAAGTCGGAAACACCATATATTTT.

The rearrangement uses TRBV27 and TRBJ1-5, with no clear D. CDR1 and CDR2 (germline): MNHEY, SMNVEV (reference sequence). The CDR3 has 11 amino acids. Trimming left V 5 bases short and J 7 bases short, with 6 bases between. CDR3 sequence (DNA): TGTGCCAGCAGTACGACACAGCCCCAGCATTTT. Translated, it gives CASSTTQPQHF.

The rearrangement uses TRBV5-4 and TRBJ2-2, with TRBD1 matching over 7 bases. CDR3 length equals 15 residues. Germline assignment: CDR1 SGHNT and CDR2 YYREEE (reference sequence). V shed 4 bases, J shed 2 bases, and the junction held 5 bases outside the gene matches. CDR3 nucleotides: TGTGCCAGCAGCCCGGGACAGCTTAACACCGGGGAGCTGTTTTTT. Translating it yields CASSPGQLNTGELFF.

The sample holds one count of this clone. J is TRBJ1-4 and V is TRBV11-2; D ambiguous. V lost 1 base and J 3 bases, leaving 9 bases between the germline ends. The V gene's germline CDR1 is SGHAT and CDR2 FQNNGV. CDR3 length: 15 amino acids. CDR3: CASSLGPRPNEKLFF. CDR3 nucleotides: TGTGCCAGCAGCTTAGGTCCTCGGCCTAATGAAAAACTGTTTTTT.